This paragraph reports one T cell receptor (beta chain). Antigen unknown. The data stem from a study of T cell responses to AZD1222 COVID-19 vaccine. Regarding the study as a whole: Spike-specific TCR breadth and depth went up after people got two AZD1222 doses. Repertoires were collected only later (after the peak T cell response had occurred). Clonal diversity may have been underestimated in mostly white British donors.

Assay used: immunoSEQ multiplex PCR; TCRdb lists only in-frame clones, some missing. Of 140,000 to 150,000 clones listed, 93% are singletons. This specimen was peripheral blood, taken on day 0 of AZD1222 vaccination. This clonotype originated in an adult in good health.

CDR3 amino acids: CAWSHGSVEGYEQYF. DNA for the CDR3: TGTGCCTGGAGCCATGGGAGCGTTGAGGGGTACGAGCAGTACTTC. The rearrangement joins TRBV30 to TRBJ2-7; D is tentatively TRBD1 or TRBD2 (5 bases each). V shed 3 bases and J shed 4 bases, with 19 bases lying between them. The germline V gene encodes CDR1 GTSNPN and CDR2 SVGIG (reference sequence). The CDR3 is 15 residues long.